This T cell receptor beta chain is drawn from a study of molecular identifiers for immune sequencing clone quantification. This clonotype was counted a few times. Naive CD8 sequencing libraries were generated from around 20,000 to 1,000,000 sorted cells, with 10%, 30% or 50% RNA as input. The authors gated naive CD8 T cells as CD8+CD4-CCR7+CD45RA+ for sorting. TCRdb reanalysed the PCR reads using MiXCR and keeps one entry per CDR3 protein. The table records about half a million distinct CDR3 sequences, 20% to 25% of them present only once. CDR1 is SEHNR, CDR2 FQNEAQ, per germline (reference sequence). V lost 1 base, J lost 3 bases, and 6 bases lay in between. The length of the CDR3 is 13 residues.

The sample was naive CD8+ T cells from blood, with Jurkat cell RNA spiked in. Regarding subset: FACS-sorted CD8+CD4-CCR7+CD45RA+ naive T cells. The sequence derives from a human donor in good health. Some libraries in this study had Jurkat cell RNA spiked in. The rearrangement links TRBV7-9 to TRBJ1-2; D unclear. The CDR3 nucleotides are TGTGCCAGCAGCTTAGACAGCGACTATGGCTACACCTTC. Its protein is CASSLDSDYGYTF.